These 6 T cell receptor beta chains originate from one sample sequenced in a study of early T cells in non-severe SARS-CoV-2 infection. TCRdb reanalysed the 5' RACE reads using MiXCR and keeps one entry per CDR3 protein. The profile covers roughly 35,000 distinct CDR3 sequences, with around 9% appearing a single time and under 15% taken by the ten largest. Material for sequencing was whole blood. The receptors derive from an adult who was a healthcare worker with PCR-confirmed SARS-CoV-2 infection or an uninfected control (not recorded which).

Many counts were recorded for this clonotype. V and J are TRBV30 and TRBJ2-7; no clear D. The CDR3 contains 14 residues. The V gene's germline CDR1 is GTSNPN and CDR2 SVGIG (reference sequence). V dropped 0 bases and J dropped 4 bases, with 13 bases sitting between them. The CDR3, as DNA: TGTGCCTGGAGTGTATCCCCAATTGGGTACGAGCAGTACTTC. This sequence encodes CAWSVSPIGYEQYF.

This sequence joins TRBV29-1 and TRBJ2-3; D gene uncertain. The CDR3 sequence is 12 residues long. The V and J ends lost 7 bases and 2 bases respectively, with 10 bases between them. Germline V gives CDR1 SQVTM, CDR2 ANQGSEA. The CDR3 DNA reads as TGCAGCGGCGTCTCTGACACAGATACGCAGTATTTT. As protein: CSGVSDTDTQYF.

The rearrangement joins TRBV6-5 to TRBJ1-5; D is unclear. In germline, CDR1 is MNHEY, CDR2 SVGAGI. Between the trimmed V and J ends, which lost 0 bases and 3 bases, there was a span of 9 bases. The CDR3 consists of 15 residues. The CDR3 is CASSYSGTVNQPQHF. In DNA, the CDR3 is TGTGCCAGCAGTTACTCTGGTACAGTCAATCAGCCCCAGCATTTT.

This clonotype was picked up many times. The CDR3 nucleotides read TGTGCCAGCAGCCAAGATAGCGGGGCTAATGAAAAACTGTTTTTT. Translating gives CASSQDSGANEKLFF. This sequence joins TRBV3-1 and TRBJ1-4; D is undetermined. The germline V and J ends were trimmed by 0 bases and 3 bases, with 8 bases remaining between them. CDR1 and CDR2 (germline): LGHDT, YNNKEL (reference sequence). The CDR3 totals 15 residues.

This clonotype was counted at least ten times. V gene TRBV12-3 or TRBV12-4 combines with J gene TRBJ1-5; D ambiguous. V dropped 4 bases and J dropped 6 bases, with 10 bases sitting between them. CDR3 length: 13 residues. The CDR3 nucleotides are TGTGCCAGCAGTTCGCGGTCGGGTCAGCCCCAGCATTTT. Its protein is CASSSRSGQPQHF.

This clonotype was recorded many times. The DNA is left out, because the CDR3 cannot be placed on it with certainty; the CDR3 is given as TCRdb lists it. J is TRBJ2-7 and V is TRBV28. Germline CDR1 MDHEN, CDR2 SYDVKM. From its first to its last residue, the CDR3 has 15 amino acids. CDR3: CASSFLAETTYEQYF.